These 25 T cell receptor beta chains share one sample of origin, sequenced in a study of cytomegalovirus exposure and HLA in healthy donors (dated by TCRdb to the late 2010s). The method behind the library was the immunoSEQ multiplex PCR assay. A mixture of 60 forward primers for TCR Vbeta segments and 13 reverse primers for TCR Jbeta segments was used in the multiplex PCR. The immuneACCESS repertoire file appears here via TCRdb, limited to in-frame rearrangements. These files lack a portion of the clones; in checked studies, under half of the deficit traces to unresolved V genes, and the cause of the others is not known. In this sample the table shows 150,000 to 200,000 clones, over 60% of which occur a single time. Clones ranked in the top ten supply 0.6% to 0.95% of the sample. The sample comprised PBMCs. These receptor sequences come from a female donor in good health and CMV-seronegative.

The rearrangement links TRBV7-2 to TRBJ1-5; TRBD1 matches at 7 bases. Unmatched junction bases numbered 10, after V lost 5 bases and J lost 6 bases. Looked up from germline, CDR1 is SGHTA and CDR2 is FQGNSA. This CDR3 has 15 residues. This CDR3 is CASSPDKGGGQPQHF. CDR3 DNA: TGTGCCAGCAGCCCGGACAAAGGGGGCGGTCAGCCCCAGCATTTT.

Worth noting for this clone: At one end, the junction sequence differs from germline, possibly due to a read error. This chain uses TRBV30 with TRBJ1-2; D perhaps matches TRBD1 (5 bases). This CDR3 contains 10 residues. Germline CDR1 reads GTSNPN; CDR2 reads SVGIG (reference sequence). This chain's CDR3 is CAWGDFARYF. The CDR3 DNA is TGTGCCTGGGGGGACTTTGCTCGGTACTTC.

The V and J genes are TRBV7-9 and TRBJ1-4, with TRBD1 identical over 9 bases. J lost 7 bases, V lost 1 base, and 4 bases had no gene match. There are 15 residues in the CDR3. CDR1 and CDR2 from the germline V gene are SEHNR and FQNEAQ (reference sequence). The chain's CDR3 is CASSLGDRDGEKLFF. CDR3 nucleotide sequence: TGTGCCAGCAGCTTAGGGGACAGGGATGGTGAAAAACTGTTTTTT.

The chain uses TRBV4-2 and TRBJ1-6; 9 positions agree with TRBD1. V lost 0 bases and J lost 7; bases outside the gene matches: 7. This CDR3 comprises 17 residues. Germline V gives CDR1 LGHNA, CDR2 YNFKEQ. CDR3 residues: CASSQEVTGTGNSPLHF. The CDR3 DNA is TGTGCCAGCAGCCAAGAGGTAACCGGGACAGGGAATTCACCCCTCCACTTT.

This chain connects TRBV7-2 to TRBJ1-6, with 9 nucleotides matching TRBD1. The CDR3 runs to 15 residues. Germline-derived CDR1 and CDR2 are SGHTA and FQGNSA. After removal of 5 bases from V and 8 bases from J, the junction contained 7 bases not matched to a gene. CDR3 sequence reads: CASSQRTGAYSPLHF. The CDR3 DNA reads TGTGCCAGCAGCCAACGGACAGGGGCTTATTCACCCCTCCACTTT.

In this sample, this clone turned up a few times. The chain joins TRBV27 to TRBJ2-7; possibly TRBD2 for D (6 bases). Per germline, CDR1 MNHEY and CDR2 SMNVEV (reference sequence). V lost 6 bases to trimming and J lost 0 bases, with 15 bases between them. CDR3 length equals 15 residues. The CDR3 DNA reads TGTGCCAGCAGGCGGGACCGGGGCGGCTCCTACGAGCAGTACTTC. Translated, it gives CASRRDRGGSYEQYF.

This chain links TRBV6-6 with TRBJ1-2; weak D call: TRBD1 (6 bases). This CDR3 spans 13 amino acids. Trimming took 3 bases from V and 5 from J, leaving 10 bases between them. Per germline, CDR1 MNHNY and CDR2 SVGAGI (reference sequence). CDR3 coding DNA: TGTGCCAGCAGTTATTACGGACAGTATGGCTACACCTTC. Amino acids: CASSYYGQYGYTF.

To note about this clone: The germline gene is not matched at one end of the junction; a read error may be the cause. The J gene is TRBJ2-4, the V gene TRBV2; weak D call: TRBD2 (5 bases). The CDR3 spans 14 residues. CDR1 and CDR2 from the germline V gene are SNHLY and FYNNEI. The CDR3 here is CASERRTSGNSQYF. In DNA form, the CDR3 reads TGTGCCTCCGAGAGGCGGACCAGCGGAAACAGTCAGTACTTC.

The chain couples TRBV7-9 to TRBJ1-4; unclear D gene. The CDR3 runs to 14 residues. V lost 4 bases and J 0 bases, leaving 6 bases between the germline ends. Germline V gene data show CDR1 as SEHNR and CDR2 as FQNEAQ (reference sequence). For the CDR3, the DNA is TGTGCCAGCAGCTCCGGAGCAACTAATGAAAAACTGTTTTTT. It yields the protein CASSSGATNEKLFF.

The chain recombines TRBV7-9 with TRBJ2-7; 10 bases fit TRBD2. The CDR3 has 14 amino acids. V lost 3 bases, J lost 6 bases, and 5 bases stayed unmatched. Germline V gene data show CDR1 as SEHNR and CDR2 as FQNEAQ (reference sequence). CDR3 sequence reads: CASSLGAGGGEQYF. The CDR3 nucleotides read TGTGCCAGCAGCTTGGGAGCGGGGGGGGGCGAGCAGTACTTC.

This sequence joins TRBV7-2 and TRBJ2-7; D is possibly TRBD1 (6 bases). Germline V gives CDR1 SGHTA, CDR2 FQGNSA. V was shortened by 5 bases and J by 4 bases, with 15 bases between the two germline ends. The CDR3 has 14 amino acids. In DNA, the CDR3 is TGTGCCAGCAGCACCAGGGACACGCCGTACGAGCAGTACTTC. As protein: CASSTRDTPYEQYF.

CDR3 sequence: CASSQAGAPSSYEQYF. The CDR3 DNA sequence: TGCGCCAGCAGCCAAGCAGGGGCTCCGAGCTCCTACGAGCAGTACTTC. V is TRBV4-3 and J is TRBJ2-7, with D possibly matching TRBD1 (6 bases). CDR3 size: 16 residues. Germline V lookup: CDR1 LGHNA, CDR2 YSLEER. V lost 1 base to trimming and J lost 0 bases, with 13 bases between them.

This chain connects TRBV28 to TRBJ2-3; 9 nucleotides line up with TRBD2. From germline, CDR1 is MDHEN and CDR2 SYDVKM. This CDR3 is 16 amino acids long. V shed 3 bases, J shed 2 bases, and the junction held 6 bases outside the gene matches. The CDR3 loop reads CASSLGLAGLTDTQYF. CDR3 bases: TGTGCCAGCAGTTTGGGGCTAGCGGGGCTCACAGATACGCAGTATTTT.

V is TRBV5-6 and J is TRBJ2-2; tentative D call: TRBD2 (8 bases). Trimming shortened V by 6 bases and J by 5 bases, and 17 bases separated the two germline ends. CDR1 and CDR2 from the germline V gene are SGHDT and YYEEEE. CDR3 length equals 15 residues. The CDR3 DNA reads TGTGCCAGCACCCACGGGAGGGGGCGGACCGGGGAGCTGTTTTTT. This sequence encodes CASTHGRGRTGELFF.

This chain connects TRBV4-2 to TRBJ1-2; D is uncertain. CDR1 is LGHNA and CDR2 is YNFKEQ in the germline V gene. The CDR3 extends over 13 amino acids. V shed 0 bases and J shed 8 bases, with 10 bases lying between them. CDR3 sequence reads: CASSQETRLGYTF. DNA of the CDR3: TGTGCCAGCAGCCAAGAAACGCGTTTGGGCTACACCTTC.

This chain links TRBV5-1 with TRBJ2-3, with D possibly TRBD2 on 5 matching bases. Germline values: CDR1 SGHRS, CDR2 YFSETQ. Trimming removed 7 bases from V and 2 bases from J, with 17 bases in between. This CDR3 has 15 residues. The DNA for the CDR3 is TGCGCCAGCTTCGAGGGCCAGTCTTACACAGATACGCAGTATTTT. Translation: CASFEGQSYTDTQYF.

The CDR3 protein is CASSPQGTPNTGELFF. The CDR3 DNA reads as TGTGCCAGCTCACCACAGGGGACACCGAACACCGGGGAGCTGTTTTTT. This sequence joins TRBV18 and TRBJ2-2, with a weak D call TRBD1 (6 bases). CDR1 is KGHSH and CDR2 is LQKENI in the germline V gene. The CDR3 runs to 16 residues. V was cut by 1 base and J by 0 bases, with 9 bases left in between.

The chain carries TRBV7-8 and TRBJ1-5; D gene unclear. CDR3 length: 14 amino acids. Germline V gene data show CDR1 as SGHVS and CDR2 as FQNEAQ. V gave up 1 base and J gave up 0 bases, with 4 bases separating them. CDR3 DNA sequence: TGTGCCAGCAGCTTAGGACATAGCAATCAGCCCCAGCATTTT. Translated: CASSLGHSNQPQHF.

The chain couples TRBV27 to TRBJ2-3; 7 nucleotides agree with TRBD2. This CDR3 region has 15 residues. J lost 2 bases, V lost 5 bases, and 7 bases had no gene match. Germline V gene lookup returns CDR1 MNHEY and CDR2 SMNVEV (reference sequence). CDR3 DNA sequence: TGTGCCAGCAGTAAGGGGACTACAAACACAGATACGCAGTATTTT. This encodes CASSKGTTNTDTQYF.

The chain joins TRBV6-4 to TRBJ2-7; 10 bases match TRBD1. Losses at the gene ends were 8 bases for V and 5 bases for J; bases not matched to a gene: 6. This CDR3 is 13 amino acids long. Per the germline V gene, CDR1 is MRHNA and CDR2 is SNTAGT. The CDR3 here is CASARDRGDEQYF. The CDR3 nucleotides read TGTGCCAGCGCCCGGGACAGGGGCGACGAGCAGTACTTC.

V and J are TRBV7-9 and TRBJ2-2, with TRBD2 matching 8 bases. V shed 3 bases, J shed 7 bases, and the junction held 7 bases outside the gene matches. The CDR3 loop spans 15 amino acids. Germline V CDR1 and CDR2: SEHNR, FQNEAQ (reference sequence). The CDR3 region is CASSLGLVKNGELFF. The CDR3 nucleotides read TGTGCCAGCAGCTTGGGACTAGTCAAGAACGGGGAGCTGTTTTTT.

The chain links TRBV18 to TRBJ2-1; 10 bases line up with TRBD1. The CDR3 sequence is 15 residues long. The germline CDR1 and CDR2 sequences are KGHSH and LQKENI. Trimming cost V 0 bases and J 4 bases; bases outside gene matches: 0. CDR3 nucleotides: TGTGCCAGCTCACCACCGGGACAGGGGTACAATGAGCAGTTCTTC. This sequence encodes CASSPPGQGYNEQFF. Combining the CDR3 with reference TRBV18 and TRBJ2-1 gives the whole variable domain NAGVMQNPRHLVRRRGQEARLRCSPMKGHSHVYWYRQLPEEGLKFMVYLQKENIIDESGMPKERFSAEFPKEGPSILRIQQVVRGDSAAYFCASSPPGQGYNEQFFGPGTRLTVL.

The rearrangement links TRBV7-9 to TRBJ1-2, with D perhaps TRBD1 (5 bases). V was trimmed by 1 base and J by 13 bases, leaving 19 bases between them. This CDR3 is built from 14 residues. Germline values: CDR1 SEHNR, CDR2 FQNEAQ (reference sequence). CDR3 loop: CASSLGRGGVDCTF. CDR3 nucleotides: TGTGCCAGCAGCTTAGGTCGGGGAGGGGTGGATTGCACCTTC.

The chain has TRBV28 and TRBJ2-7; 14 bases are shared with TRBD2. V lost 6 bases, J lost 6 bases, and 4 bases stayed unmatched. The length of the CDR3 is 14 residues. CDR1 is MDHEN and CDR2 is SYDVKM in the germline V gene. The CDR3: CASRPGLAGVEQYF. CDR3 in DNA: TGTGCCAGCAGGCCGGGACTAGCGGGAGTCGAGCAGTACTTC.

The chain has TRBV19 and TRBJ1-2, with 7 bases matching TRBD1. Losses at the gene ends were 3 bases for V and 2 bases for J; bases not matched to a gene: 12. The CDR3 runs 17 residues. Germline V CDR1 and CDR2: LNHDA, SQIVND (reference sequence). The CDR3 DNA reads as TGTGCCAGTAGTATCCTCCAGGGGAGAGGGGGCAACTATGGCTACACCTTC. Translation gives CASSILQGRGGNYGYTF. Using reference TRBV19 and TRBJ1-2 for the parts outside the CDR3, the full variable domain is DGGITQSPKYLFRKEGQNVTLSCEQNLNHDAMYWYRQDPGQGLRLIYYSQIVNDFQKGDIAEGYSVSREKKESFPLTVTSAQKNPTAFYLCASSILQGRGGNYGYTFGSGTRLTVV.